One and the same sample provided the 21 T cell receptor beta chains below, sequenced in a study of blood T cells in healthy people across ages. Combining a sample-barcoded 5' primer with a J-beta primer mix, a second PCR ran for about 6 to 11 cycles. TCRdb processed the 5' RACE reads anew with MiXCR; each CDR3 protein has one entry. The table records approximately 2,000,000 distinct CDR3 sequences, about 39% of them present only once. The sequencing input was blood. The source of these receptors is a human donor in good health.

V is TRBV28 and J is TRBJ1-2, with 7 bases aligning to TRBD1. The CDR3 spans 16 residues. The germline CDR1 and CDR2 sequences are MDHEN and SYDVKM. The ends lost 3 bases at V and 4 bases at J; junction bases unmatched: 11. The DNA of the CDR3 is TGTGCCAGCAGTTTTTCCGGGACAGCCAAAGTCTATGGCTACACCTTC. Residues: CASSFSGTAKVYGYTF.

This clonotype has more than one count but fewer than ten. The chain combines TRBV4-2 with TRBJ1-5; D unclear. CDR3 length: 15 amino acids. Germline CDR1 LGHNA, CDR2 YNFKEQ. Trimming took 0 bases from V and 5 from J, leaving 11 bases between them. For the CDR3, the DNA is TGTGCCAGCAGCCAAGATGCGGGTTTGGATCAGCCCCAGCATTTT. Protein sequence: CASSQDAGLDQPQHF.

Remarks on this clonotype: One end of the junction is discordant with germline, which a read error may explain. V and J are TRBV29-1 and TRBJ2-7; the D is unclear. Matching the DNA end better, TRBJ2-5 makes the J call doubtful. The V gene's germline CDR1 is SQVTM and CDR2 ANQGSEA. The length of the CDR3 is 10 residues. CDR3 loop: CGVEPETQYF. As DNA, the CDR3 is TGCGGCGTTGAACCGGAGACCCAGTACTTC.

V gene TRBV19 combines with J gene TRBJ2-7, with D maybe TRBD2 (6 bases). The V gene's germline CDR1 is LNHDA and CDR2 SQIVND (reference sequence). The germline V and J ends were trimmed by 3 bases and 5 bases, with 20 bases remaining between them. The CDR3 length is 16 residues. CDR3 loop: CASSMEFGGLGDEQYF. The CDR3 region has the DNA TGTGCCAGTAGTATGGAGTTCGGGGGACTGGGGGACGAGCAGTACTTC. Supplemented by reference TRBV19 and TRBJ2-7, the full variable domain reads DGGITQSPKYLFRKEGQNVTLSCEQNLNHDAMYWYRQDPGQGLRLIYYSQIVNDFQKGDIAEGYSVSREKKESFPLTVTSAQKNPTAFYLCASSMEFGGLGDEQYFGPGTRLTVT.

This clonotype occurred once. The V and J genes are TRBV7-9 and TRBJ1-1; D is unresolved. Trimming stripped 1 base from V and 11 bases from J, with 11 bases between. CDR1 is SEHNR and CDR2 is FQNEAQ in the germline V gene (reference sequence). The CDR3 is 12 residues long. DNA of the CDR3: TGTGCCAGCAGCTTAGGGATAGACGGGGCTTTCTTT. This translates into CASSLGIDGAFF.

At least ten counts were recorded for this clonotype. The chain couples TRBV29-1 to TRBJ2-4; no firm D call. Germline values: CDR1 SQVTM, CDR2 ANQGSEA. This CDR3 has 11 residues. V lost 6 bases, J lost 5 bases, and 8 bases lay in between. CDR3 sequence reads: CSVATENIQYF. CDR3 nucleotide sequence: TGCAGCGTCGCGACTGAAAACATTCAGTACTTC.

The sample holds many counts of this clonotype. The chain carries TRBV20-1 and TRBJ2-5; tentative D call: TRBD2 (6 bases). Per the germline V gene, CDR1 is DFQATT and CDR2 is SNEGSKA (reference sequence). V was shortened by 6 bases and J by 3 bases, with 14 bases between the two germline ends. The CDR3 loop spans 13 amino acids. As DNA, the CDR3 is TGCAGTGCCAGACGGGACTCCAAAGAGACCCAGTACTTC. Translation: CSARRDSKETQYF.

The table lists this clonotype with a few counts. The V call is TRBV12-3 or TRBV12-4, the J call TRBJ2-1; perhaps TRBD1 as D (6 bases). Trimming shortened V by 6 bases and J by 2 bases, and 11 bases separated the two germline ends. The CDR3 spans 14 residues. CDR3 region: CASRARTAYNEQFF. DNA for the CDR3: TGTGCCAGCAGAGCCCGGACAGCCTACAATGAGCAGTTCTTC.

This clonotype was seen more than once but under ten times. V usage is TRBV9 and J usage is TRBJ2-5; D ambiguous. CDR3 length equals 13 residues. Germline V gene sequence: CDR1 SGDLS, CDR2 YYNGEE. Trimming cost V 2 bases and J 1 base, with 6 bases left between them. The CDR3 coding sequence is TGTGCCAGCAGCGTTGAGGTCCAAGAGACCCAGTACTTC. It translates to CASSVEVQETQYF. Drawing the rest from reference TRBV9 and TRBJ2-5, the complete variable domain is DSGVTQTPKHLITATGQRVTLRCSPRSGDLSVYWYQQSLDQGLQFLIQYYNGEERAKGNILERFSAQQFPDLHSELNLSSLELGDSALYFCASSVEVQETQYFGPGTRLLVL.

V usage is TRBV5-1 and J usage is TRBJ2-1; D may be TRBD1 (6 bases). V shed 6 bases and J shed 7 bases, with 11 bases lying between them. Germline CDR1 and CDR2: SGHRS and YFSETQ. This CDR3 contains 12 residues. CDR3 sequence reads: CASTGTKNEQFF. The CDR3 bases are TGCGCCAGCACCGGGACAAAAAATGAGCAGTTCTTC.

The chain has TRBV10-3 and TRBJ2-6; D unresolved. The CDR3 runs to 18 residues. V shed 5 bases and J shed 0 bases, with 17 bases lying between them. CDR1 is ENHRY and CDR2 is SYGVKD in the germline V gene. This CDR3 is CAISIFASPSSGANVLTF. The CDR3 DNA reads as TGTGCCATCAGTATTTTTGCCAGCCCCAGCTCTGGGGCCAACGTCCTGACTTTC.

Notes on this clonotype: Germline is not matched at one junction end, which may reflect a read error. The chain combines TRBV7-7 with TRBJ2-7, with D hard to call. This CDR3 comprises 12 residues. Germline values: CDR1 SSHAT, CDR2 FNYEAQ (reference sequence). This chain's CDR3 is CASRSWVYEQYF. In DNA form, the CDR3 reads TGTGCTAGCAGGTCGTGGGTTTACGAGCAGTACTTC.

J is TRBJ1-2 and V is TRBV6-5; 7 positions match TRBD1. The V and J ends lost 8 bases and 0 bases, in that order; junction bases with no gene match: 9. In germline, CDR1 is MNHEY, CDR2 SVGAGI. The length of the CDR3 is 15 residues. CDR3 sequence reads: CASVDRVASNYGYTF. The CDR3 DNA sequence: TGTGCCAGCGTAGACAGGGTGGCTTCTAACTATGGCTACACCTTC.

The V and J genes are TRBV6-6 and TRBJ1-5, with a possible D match to TRBD1 (5 bases). CDR3 size: 16 residues. From germline, CDR1 is MNHNY and CDR2 SVGAGI (reference sequence). V lost 4 bases and J 0 bases, leaving 13 bases between the germline ends. For the CDR3, the DNA is TGTGCCAGCAGTTTTCTCCAGGGTTATAGCAATCAGCCCCAGCATTTT. Protein: CASSFLQGYSNQPQHF.

The J gene is TRBJ1-5, the V gene TRBV5-5; 9 bases match TRBD1. Per germline, CDR1 SGHKS and CDR2 YYEKEE (reference sequence). The V gene end was trimmed by 4 bases and the J gene end by 4 bases; junction bases not matched to a gene: 6. There are 15 residues in the CDR3. The CDR3 DNA follows: TGTGCCAGCAGCATAAAAGGGACAGGGAATCAGCCCCAGCATTTT. Protein sequence: CASSIKGTGNQPQHF.

This rearrangement joins TRBV7-2 to TRBJ1-2, with D unclear. V was trimmed by 1 base and J by 10 bases, leaving 16 bases between them. The germline V gene has CDR1 SGHTA and CDR2 FQGNSA. This CDR3 region has 14 residues. This chain's CDR3 is CASSLGSHSADYTF. The CDR3 coding sequence is TGTGCCAGCAGCTTAGGGTCGCACTCCGCAGACTACACCTTC.

The sample holds a few counts of this clonotype. J is TRBJ1-5 and V is TRBV5-1; D ambiguous. Trimming left V 3 bases short and J 5 bases short, with 15 bases between. CDR3 length: 15 amino acids. Germline V gene sequence: CDR1 SGHRS, CDR2 YFSETQ. The DNA for the CDR3 is TGCGCCAGCAGCTGGGAGGGATCGCGGCATCAGCCCCAGCATTTT. Its translation: CASSWEGSRHQPQHF. Using reference TRBV5-1 and TRBJ1-5 for the parts outside the CDR3, the full variable domain is KAGVTQTPRYLIKTRGQQVTLSCSPISGHRSVSWYQQTPGQGLQFLFEYFSETQRNKGNFPGRFSGRQFSNSRSEMNVSTLELGDSALYLCASSWEGSRHQPQHFGDGTRLSIL.

The J gene is TRBJ1-2, the V gene TRBV6-6; D gene uncertain. The CDR3 is 13 residues long. Deletions cut 2 bases from V and 3 bases from J, with 7 bases between. Germline V gives CDR1 MNHNY, CDR2 SVGAGI (reference sequence). The CDR3 nucleotides are TGTGCCAGCAGTTACCAGTCAGACTATGGCTACACCTTC. Protein product: CASSYQSDYGYTF.

This chain links TRBV7-2 with TRBJ2-7, with D possibly being TRBD2 (5 bases). Germline lookup yields CDR1 SGHTA and CDR2 FQGNSA. The CDR3 extends over 15 amino acids. The V end was cut by 4 bases, the J end by 1 base, with 14 bases between. CDR3 bases: TGTGCCAGCAGCTCAGGACTTTCCCATTCCTACGAGCAGTACTTC. This gives the protein CASSSGLSHSYEQYF.

This clonotype was counted a few times. This chain links TRBV15 with TRBJ2-5; no definite D call. The CDR3 loop spans 15 amino acids. V was clipped by 3 bases and J by 0 bases, with 11 bases between them. Germline CDR1 is LNHNV and CDR2 is YYDKDF (reference sequence). The DNA of the CDR3 is TGTGCCACCAGCAGTTTGGCTGTTAACCAAGAGACCCAGTACTTC. It yields the protein CATSSLAVNQETQYF. Full variable domain (outside the CDR3, taken from reference TRBV15 and TRBJ2-5): DAMVIQNPRYQVTQFGKPVTLSCSQTLNHNVMYWYQQKSSQAPKLLFHYYDKDFNNEADTPDNFQSRRPNTSFCFLDIRSPGLGDTAMYLCATSSLAVNQETQYFGPGTRLLVL.

This rearrangement joins TRBV24-1 to TRBJ2-1, with D hard to call. Germline values: CDR1 KGHDR, CDR2 SFDVKD. V lost 5 bases and J lost 10, with 14 bases in between. The CDR3 runs to 13 residues. The CDR3 reads CATSGVAVAEQFF. DNA for the CDR3: TGTGCCACCAGTGGGGTAGCCGTAGCAGAGCAGTTCTTC.